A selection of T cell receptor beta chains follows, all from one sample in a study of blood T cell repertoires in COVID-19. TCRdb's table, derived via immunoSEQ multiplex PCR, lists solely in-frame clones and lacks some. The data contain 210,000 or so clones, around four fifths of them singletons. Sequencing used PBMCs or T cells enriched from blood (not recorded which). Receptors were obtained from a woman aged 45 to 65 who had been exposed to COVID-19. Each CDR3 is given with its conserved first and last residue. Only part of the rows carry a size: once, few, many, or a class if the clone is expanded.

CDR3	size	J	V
CASSRQGETEAFF	NA	TRBJ1-1	TRBV19
CASSLRRGLSEAFF	few	TRBJ1-1	TRBV11-2
CASSSNLLGVTSQHF	NA	TRBJ1-5	TRBV28
CASSRSSGGRSGANVLTF	NA	TRBJ2-6	TRBV7-8
CSVGTGGTEAFF	NA	TRBJ1-1	TRBV29-1
CASSQAAGGALETQYF	NA	TRBJ2-5	TRBV6-2/TRBV6-3
CASKDRVNSPLHF	few	TRBJ1-6	TRBV19
CSATGTGFYEQYF	few	TRBJ2-7	TRBV29-1
CASSIDRAHNGYTF	many	TRBJ1-2	TRBV11-2
CASSMDTGTTSAQYF	NA	TRBJ2-5	TRBV19
CASSQDLKAGAKSDIQYF	NA	TRBJ2-4	TRBV4-3
CASSLGGQGVDTNEKLFF	NA	TRBJ1-4	TRBV7-9
CASSLVGQGSYTF	NA	TRBJ1-2	TRBV7-2
CAWTLMRNTEAFF	once	TRBJ1-1	TRBV30
CASSLGDRRNTEAFF	once	TRBJ1-1	TRBV5-8
CASSQDLPAGTNTIYF	NA	TRBJ1-3	TRBV14